This T cell receptor beta chain was profiled in a study of blood T cell repertoires in COVID-19. Study overall: From the United States, Italy and Spain came samples of acute and convalescent COVID-19. PBMCs, B-cell-depleted T cells, or T cells were the source of the cDNA or gDNA that made up the material.

In the authors' methods: Scientists estimated how many nucleated cells there were by amplifying reference gene primers. Clones were read by immunoSEQ multiplex PCR, and TCRdb kept only the in-frame ones, dropping some. V, J and clone size derive from that table, while D and trimming were established from the DNA sequence. The table includes tens of thousands of clones, just over 85% detected once. The clonotype originates from a woman aged 55-75 years with acute or convalescent COVID-19. Specimen: peripheral blood.

DNA of the CDR3: TGTGCCACAAAGGGGACTAGCGGGAGAGGGTCCTACGAGCAGTACTTC. It codes for CATKGTSGRGSYEQYF. This chain joins TRBV10-3 and TRBJ2-7; 14 bases are shared with TRBD2. J lost 1 base, V lost 10 bases, and 9 bases had no gene match. From germline, CDR1 is ENHRY and CDR2 SYGVKD. The CDR3 consists of 16 residues.